What follows is one TCR beta chain and its context. This CDR3 is built from 14 residues. The V segment lost 4 bases and the J segment 5 bases; nucleotides outside the gene matches: 5. Germline CDR1 and CDR2: LNHDA and SQIVND (reference sequence). This table comes from immunoSEQ multiplex PCR, and its TCRdb copy is limited to in-frame clones, with some not included. The sample has 430,000 or so clones; around nine tenths are singletons. These data come from a study of blood T cell repertoires in COVID-19. The overall study: PBMCs, B-cell-depleted T cells, or T cells provided the cDNA or gDNA that made up the material.

Sequencing was done on a sample of PBMCs or T cells enriched from blood (not recorded which). The genes are TRBV19 and TRBJ2-3, with 8 bases matching TRBD1. The source of this sequence is a woman between 18 and 30 years old who had been exposed to COVID-19. The CDR3 nucleotides are TGTGCCAGTAGTAGGCAGGGGGCAGAAGATACGCAGTATTTT. Translation gives CASSRQGAEDTQYF.